The 8 T cell receptor beta chains listed next were all sequenced from one sample in a study of blood T cell repertoires in COVID-19. Assay used: immunoSEQ multiplex PCR; TCRdb lists only in-frame clones, some missing. The table lists some 320,000 clones, around 87% of them singletons. Sequencing input: PBMCs or T cells enriched from blood (not recorded which). These receptors were taken from a young woman who had recovered from COVID-19.

The chain combines TRBV18 with TRBJ1-1; perhaps TRBD1 as D (6 bases). Trimming took off 3 bases at V and 2 bases at J, with 13 bases between the two ends. Germline-derived CDR1 and CDR2 are KGHSH and LQKENI. The CDR3 consists of 15 residues. The CDR3 DNA sequence: TGTGCCAGCTCACCTCCGGGACAAGCAAACACTGAAGCTTTCTTT. Residues: CASSPPGQANTEAFF.

CDR3 amino acids: CASSPSSGGELFF. DNA of the CDR3: TGTGCCAGCAGCCCTTCGTCCGGGGGGGAGCTGTTTTTT. The chain joins TRBV7-9 to TRBJ2-2; D is uncertain. Trimming stripped 5 bases from V and 8 bases from J, with 12 bases between. The CDR3 has 13 residues. Germline V CDR1 and CDR2: SEHNR, FQNEAQ (reference sequence).

The chain is built from TRBV21-1 and TRBJ1-1; the DNA was not used to check the table's D call, TRBD1. TRBV21-1 is described as a pseudogene. CDR3 length: 18 residues. CDR3 bases: TGTGCCAGCAGCAAGAGGTCGAGTCGGCAGGGGAGTGGTACTGAAGCTTTCTTT. It codes for CASSKRSSRQGSGTEAFF.

V usage is TRBV18 and J usage is TRBJ2-7; weak D call: TRBD1 (5 bases). Germline V gives CDR1 KGHSH, CDR2 LQKENI. The CDR3 contains 14 residues. V gave up 5 bases and J gave up 0 bases, with 11 bases separating them. CDR3 sequence: CASSTDGHSYEQYF. The CDR3 DNA is TGTGCCAGCTCAACGGACGGACACTCCTACGAGCAGTACTTC.

The chain couples TRBV7-8 to TRBJ1-5, with 8 bases aligning to TRBD1. The CDR3 contains 15 residues. J lost 6 bases, V lost 1 base, and 5 bases had no gene match. Germline V CDR1 and CDR2: SGHVS, FQNEAQ. In nucleotides, the CDR3 is TGTGCCAGCAGCTTAGGCGGGACAGGCGGTCAGCCCCAGCATTTT. Protein product: CASSLGGTGGQPQHF.

In this sample, this clone turned up once. V gene TRBV3-1 (or the pseudogene TRBV3-2) combines with J gene TRBJ2-3; 10 bases map to TRBD2. CDR1 and CDR2 (germline): LGHDT, YNNKEL (reference sequence). The length of the CDR3 is 16 residues. V lost 6 bases to trimming and J lost 9 bases; unmatched junction nucleotides: 15. CDR3 in DNA: TGTGCCAGCAGTCAGTTTGGAGCGGGGGGGCTCGGGACGCAGTATTTT. It codes for CASSQFGAGGLGTQYF.

This rearrangement joins TRBV13 to TRBJ1-1; D is possibly TRBD1 (6 bases). Germline V gene sequence: CDR1 PRHDT, CDR2 FYEKMQ (reference sequence). The V and J ends lost 2 bases and 2 bases respectively, with 9 bases between them. The CDR3 totals 14 residues. The CDR3 sequence is CASSLNRANTEAFF. The CDR3 coding sequence is TGTGCCAGCAGCTTAAACAGGGCCAACACTGAAGCTTTCTTT.

The chain combines TRBV4-1 with TRBJ1-2, with 7 bases that match TRBD1. This CDR3 has 13 amino acids. Germline CDR1 is MGHRA and CDR2 is YSYEKL. The V and J ends lost 6 bases and 4 bases, in that order; junction bases with no gene match: 5. The CDR3 protein is CASRRTGAYGYTF. The DNA for the CDR3 is TGCGCCAGCAGACGTACAGGGGCCTATGGCTACACCTTC.